The 5 T cell receptor beta chains given below trace back to one sample, sequenced in a study of CD8 T cells in ankylosing spondylitis. TCRdb used MiXCR to reprocess the 5' RACE reads, holding one entry per CDR3 protein. The sample contains fewer than 350,000 distinct CDR3 sequences, around 10% of which appear only once. Sequenced: blood, either unsorted or a sorted T cell fraction (not recorded which). The source is a female donor with ankylosing spondylitis or in good health (not recorded which).

The rearrangement joins TRBV28 to TRBJ2-3; D unresolved. CDR3 length equals 12 residues. Germline CDR1 MDHEN, CDR2 SYDVKM. Trimming pared 4 bases from V and 4 bases from J, leaving 6 bases between. The CDR3 loop is CASSSVPDTQYF. CDR3 coding DNA: TGTGCCAGCAGTTCTGTTCCAGATACGCAGTATTTT.

The J gene is TRBJ2-7, the V gene TRBV3-1; no clear D gene. Germline V gene lookup returns CDR1 LGHDT and CDR2 YNNKEL (reference sequence). Trimming stripped 0 bases from V and 1 base from J, with 16 bases between. The CDR3 loop spans 17 amino acids. CDR3 in amino acids: CASSQDLFSRLSYEQYF. The CDR3 DNA reads as TGTGCCAGCAGCCAAGATTTATTTTCGCGGTTATCCTACGAGCAGTACTTC.

This clonotype was counted a few times. The chain employs TRBV13 and TRBJ1-2; D is ambiguous. The length of the CDR3 is 14 residues. Trimming cost V 3 bases and J 8 bases, with 16 bases left between them. Germline-derived CDR1 and CDR2 are PRHDT and FYEKMQ (reference sequence). The CDR3 region is CASSLGWAGGGYTF. DNA of the CDR3: TGTGCCAGCAGCTTGGGTTGGGCGGGCGGCGGCTACACCTTC.

The chain carries TRBV20-1 and TRBJ1-4; TRBD1 is a possible D gene (5 bases). The CDR3 spans 14 residues. V lost 5 bases, J lost 8 bases, and 18 bases lay in between. Per the germline V gene, CDR1 is DFQATT and CDR2 is SNEGSKA (reference sequence). The CDR3: CSASQGSGEEKLFF. DNA for the CDR3: TGCAGTGCTTCTCAGGGTTCGGGGGAGGAAAAACTGTTTTTT.

The chain has TRBV24-1 and TRBJ2-1; a weak D match, TRBD2 (6 bases). This CDR3 has 13 amino acids. The V end was cut by 8 bases, the J end by 8 bases, with 15 bases between. CDR1 and CDR2 (germline): KGHDR, SFDVKD. The CDR3 spells CATNEGTYDEQFF. CDR3 DNA: TGTGCCACCAATGAGGGGACTTACGATGAGCAGTTCTTC.